This T cell receptor beta chain stems from a study of blood T cell repertoires in COVID-19. Turning to the study itself: The United States, Italy and Spain provided the acute and convalescent COVID-19 samples.

Per germline, CDR1 SGHRS and CDR2 YFSETQ. The V end lost 3 bases, the J end lost 6 bases, and 9 bases lay between the germline ends. CDR3 size: 13 residues. Per the authors' pipeline: The assay estimated nucleated cells by amplifying reference gene primers. Sequenced by immunoSEQ multiplex PCR; TCRdb stores in-frame clones only, minus some. That table gives V, J and clone size, and the DNA gave D and trimming. The data hold about 180,000 clones, with 75% to 90% observed a single time. Enrollees, about 18 to 90 years old, lived in fewer than 25 US areas. Participants' own reports of clinical history determined their cohort assignment.

Sequenced sample: PBMCs or T cells enriched from blood (not recorded which). The chain is built from TRBV5-1 and TRBJ1-4, with a tentative D call TRBD1 (6 bases). This TCR derives from a man between 35 and 55 years old who had recovered from COVID-19. The DNA of the CDR3 is TGCGCCAGCAGCTCACGACAGGATGAAAAACTGTTTTTT. Amino acids: CASSSRQDEKLFF.